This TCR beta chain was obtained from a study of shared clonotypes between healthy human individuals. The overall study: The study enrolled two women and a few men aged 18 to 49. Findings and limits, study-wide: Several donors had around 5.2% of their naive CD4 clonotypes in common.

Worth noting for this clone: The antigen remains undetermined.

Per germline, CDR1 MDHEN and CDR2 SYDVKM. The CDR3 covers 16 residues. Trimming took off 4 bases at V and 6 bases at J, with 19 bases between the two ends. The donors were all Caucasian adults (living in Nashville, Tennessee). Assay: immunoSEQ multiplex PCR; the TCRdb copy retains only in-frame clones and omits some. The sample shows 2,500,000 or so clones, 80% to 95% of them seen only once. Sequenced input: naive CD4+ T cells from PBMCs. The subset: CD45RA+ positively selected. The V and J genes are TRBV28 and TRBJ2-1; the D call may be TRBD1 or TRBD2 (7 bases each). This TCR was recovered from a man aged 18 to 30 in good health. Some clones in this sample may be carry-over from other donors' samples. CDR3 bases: TGTGCCAGCAGTTCCCAGGGGGGGCGAAGGATCAATGAGCAGTTCTTC. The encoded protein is CASSSQGGRRINEQFF.